These 10 T cell receptor beta chains were sequenced from one sample in a study of blood T cell repertoires in COVID-19. The data were produced by immunoSEQ multiplex PCR, yet TCRdb's version contains in-frame clones alone and is incomplete. This table has some 200,000 clones, about 80% appearing once. The sequenced sample consisted of PBMCs or T cells enriched from blood (not recorded which). These receptor sequences come from a woman aged 40 to 55 with acute COVID-19.

V is TRBV6-6 and J is TRBJ1-5; D is unresolved. Trimming pared 2 bases from V and 3 bases from J, leaving 5 bases between. The CDR3 has 13 residues. The germline V gene has CDR1 MNHNY and CDR2 SVGAGI (reference sequence). In DNA form, the CDR3 reads TGTGCCAGCAGTTACGTCTACAATCAGCCCCAGCATTTT. Residues: CASSYVYNQPQHF.

The chain links TRBV11-3 to TRBJ2-3, with TRBD1 matching over 12 bases. Trimming at V came to 5 bases and at J to 1 base, leaving 7 bases not matched to a gene. The CDR3 covers 17 residues. Per germline, CDR1 SGHNT and CDR2 YENEEA. The CDR3 region is CASSQGQGAWGTDTQYF. CDR3 DNA sequence: TGTGCCAGCAGCCAGGGACAGGGGGCATGGGGCACAGATACGCAGTATTTT.

The CDR3 bases are TGCGCCAGCAGCCAAGAAAGCGGGAGGACCTTCTACAATGAGCAGTTCTTC. The encoded protein is CASSQESGRTFYNEQFF. The rearrangement joins TRBV4-1 to TRBJ2-1; TRBD2 matches 9 bases. Germline V gives CDR1 MGHRA, CDR2 YSYEKL. The CDR3 consists of 17 residues. J was trimmed by 3 bases and V by 0 bases; bases with no gene match: 6.

The table lists this clone with a count of one. The chain is built from TRBV4-1 and TRBJ2-2, with D possibly being TRBD2 (5 bases). The CDR3 covers 15 residues. Trimming stripped 3 bases from V and 7 bases from J, with 15 bases between. Germline V CDR1 and CDR2: MGHRA, YSYEKL. CDR3 region: CASSHTTDSGGELFF. CDR3 DNA sequence: TGCGCCAGCAGCCACACGACGGACTCGGGCGGGGAGCTGTTTTTT.

The J gene is TRBJ1-4, the V gene TRBV13; possibly TRBD1 for D (6 bases). V shed 7 bases and J shed 4 bases, with 16 bases lying between them. The CDR3 consists of 15 residues. Germline CDR1 reads PRHDT; CDR2 reads FYEKMQ (reference sequence). The CDR3 protein is CASTQAGRGNEKLFF. CDR3 nucleotide sequence: TGTGCCAGCACCCAGGCCGGCAGGGGTAATGAAAAACTGTTTTTT.

The chain combines TRBV19 with TRBJ1-2; 7 bases agree with TRBD1. CDR1 LNHDA and CDR2 SQIVND come from the germline V gene (reference sequence). CDR3 length: 18 residues. The J segment lost 1 base and the V segment lost 2 bases, leaving 13 bases of the junction unmatched. As DNA, the CDR3 is TGTGCCAGTAGTATAAGAGGAGGGGGCGCGAAAGTTAACTATGGCTACACCTTC. Translating gives CASSIRGGGAKVNYGYTF.

CDR3 amino acids: CASSLVAGGGTDTQYF. DNA of the CDR3: TGTGCCAGCAGCTTAGTTGCGGGGGGCGGCACAGATACGCAGTATTTT. The V gene is TRBV7-2, the J gene TRBJ2-3; 8 nucleotides agree with TRBD2. The CDR3 consists of 16 residues. J was trimmed by 1 base and V by 1 base; bases with no gene match: 4. Germline lookup yields CDR1 SGHTA and CDR2 FQGNSA.

V and J are TRBV7-2 and TRBJ2-3; TRBD2 aligns across 8 bases. Germline CDR1 is SGHTA and CDR2 is FQGNSA. Germline trimming cut 2 bases from V and 0 bases from J; bases unmatched to any gene: 7. The CDR3 has 17 residues. As DNA, the CDR3 is TGTGCCAGCAGCTTAACGCGACTAGCGACTAGCACAGATACGCAGTATTTT. As protein: CASSLTRLATSTDTQYF.

J is TRBJ1-2 and V is TRBV28; 7 bases map to TRBD1. Germline V gene data show CDR1 as MDHEN and CDR2 as SYDVKM. The CDR3 consists of 14 residues. V lost 1 base to trimming and J lost 4 bases; unmatched junction nucleotides: 3. The CDR3 here is CASSLLGGGYGYTF. The CDR3 DNA reads as TGTGCCAGCAGTTTATTAGGGGGCGGCTATGGCTACACCTTC.

This rearrangement joins TRBV5-4 to TRBJ1-3, with 9 bases matching TRBD1. This CDR3 spans 16 amino acids. Germline V gene sequence: CDR1 SGHNT, CDR2 YYREEE (reference sequence). With V trimmed by 0 bases and J by 4 bases, 5 bases remained unmatched. Here the CDR3 DNA reads TGTGCCAGCAGCTTGGGGGGGACAGGGAACGGAAACACCATATATTTT. Translated, it gives CASSLGGTGNGNTIYF. Combining the CDR3 with reference TRBV5-4 and TRBJ1-3 gives the whole variable domain ETGVTQSPTHLIKTRGQQVTLRCSSQSGHNTVSWYQQALGQGPQFIFQYYREEENGRGNFPPRFSGLQFPNYSSELNVNALELDDSALYLCASSLGGTGNGNTIYFGEGSWLTVV.